This T cell receptor beta chain was found in a study of human T cells and chemical hapten exposure. TCRdb reanalysed the RACE reads using MiXCR and keeps one entry per CDR3 protein. The data contain around 100,000 distinct CDR3 sequences, about 11% of them seen just once; the ten biggest clones take up roughly 3.2%. This clonotype has ten or more counts. As for time point: patch test 1, 2 weeks after DPC sensitization. Treatment described: therapeutic diphenylcyclopropenone sensitization with weekly scalp DPC. CDR3 length equals 14 residues. The germline V gene encodes CDR1 SQVTM and CDR2 ANQGSEA. V gave up 4 bases and J gave up 3 bases, with 16 bases separating them.

This receptor was obtained from a woman aged 35 to 49 with alopecia areata. Some clones in this sample may be carry-over from other donors' samples. Material: whole blood, obtained in connection with sensitization to the hapten diphenylcyclopropenone (DPC). The chain employs TRBV29-1 and TRBJ2-7; D ambiguous. CDR3 residues: CSVVPPDPDYEQYF. In nucleotides, the CDR3 is TGCAGCGTTGTCCCCCCGGATCCTGACTACGAGCAGTACTTC.